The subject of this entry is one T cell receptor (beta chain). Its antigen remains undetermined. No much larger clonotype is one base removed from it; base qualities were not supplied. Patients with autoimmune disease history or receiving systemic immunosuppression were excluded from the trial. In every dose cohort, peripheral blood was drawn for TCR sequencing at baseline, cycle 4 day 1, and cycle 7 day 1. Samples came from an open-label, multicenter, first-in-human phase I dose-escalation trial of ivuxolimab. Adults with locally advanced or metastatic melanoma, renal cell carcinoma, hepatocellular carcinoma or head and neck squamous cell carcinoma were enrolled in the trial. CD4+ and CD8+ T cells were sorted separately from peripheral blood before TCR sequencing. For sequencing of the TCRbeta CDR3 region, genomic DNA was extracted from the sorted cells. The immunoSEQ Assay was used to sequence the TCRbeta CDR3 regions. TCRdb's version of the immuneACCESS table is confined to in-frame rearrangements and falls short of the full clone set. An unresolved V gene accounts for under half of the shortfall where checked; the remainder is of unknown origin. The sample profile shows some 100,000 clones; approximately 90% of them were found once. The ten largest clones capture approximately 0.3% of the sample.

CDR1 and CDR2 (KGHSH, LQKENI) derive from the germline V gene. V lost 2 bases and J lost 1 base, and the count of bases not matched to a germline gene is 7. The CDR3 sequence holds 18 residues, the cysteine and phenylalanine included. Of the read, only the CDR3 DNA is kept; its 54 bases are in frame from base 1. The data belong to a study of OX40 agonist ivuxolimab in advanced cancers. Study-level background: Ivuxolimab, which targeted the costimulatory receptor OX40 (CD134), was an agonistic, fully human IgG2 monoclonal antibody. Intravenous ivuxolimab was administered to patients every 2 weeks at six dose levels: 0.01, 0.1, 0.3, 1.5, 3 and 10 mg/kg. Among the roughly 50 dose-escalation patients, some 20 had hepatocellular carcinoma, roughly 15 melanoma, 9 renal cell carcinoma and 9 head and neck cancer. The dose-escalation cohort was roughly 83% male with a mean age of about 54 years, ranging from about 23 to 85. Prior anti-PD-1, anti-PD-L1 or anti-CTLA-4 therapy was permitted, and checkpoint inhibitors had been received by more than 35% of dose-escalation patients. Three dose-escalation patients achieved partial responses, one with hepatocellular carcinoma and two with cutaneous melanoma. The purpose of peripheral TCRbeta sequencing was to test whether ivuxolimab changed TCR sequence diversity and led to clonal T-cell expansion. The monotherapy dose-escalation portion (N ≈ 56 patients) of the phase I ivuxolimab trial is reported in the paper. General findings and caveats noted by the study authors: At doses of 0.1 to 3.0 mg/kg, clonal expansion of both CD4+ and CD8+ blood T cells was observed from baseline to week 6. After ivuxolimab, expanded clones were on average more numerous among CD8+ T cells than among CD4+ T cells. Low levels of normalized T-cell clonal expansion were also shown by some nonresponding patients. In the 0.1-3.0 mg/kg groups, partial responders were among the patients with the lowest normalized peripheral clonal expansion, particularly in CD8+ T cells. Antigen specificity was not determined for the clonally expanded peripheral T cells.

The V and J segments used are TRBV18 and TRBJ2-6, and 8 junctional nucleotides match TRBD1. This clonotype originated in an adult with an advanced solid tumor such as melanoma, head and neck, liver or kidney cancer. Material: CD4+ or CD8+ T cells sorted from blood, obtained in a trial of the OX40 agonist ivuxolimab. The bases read TGTGCCAGCTCACCAATAGGACAGGGAGGTTCTGGGGCCAACGTCCTGACTTTC. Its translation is CASSPIGQGGSGANVLTF.